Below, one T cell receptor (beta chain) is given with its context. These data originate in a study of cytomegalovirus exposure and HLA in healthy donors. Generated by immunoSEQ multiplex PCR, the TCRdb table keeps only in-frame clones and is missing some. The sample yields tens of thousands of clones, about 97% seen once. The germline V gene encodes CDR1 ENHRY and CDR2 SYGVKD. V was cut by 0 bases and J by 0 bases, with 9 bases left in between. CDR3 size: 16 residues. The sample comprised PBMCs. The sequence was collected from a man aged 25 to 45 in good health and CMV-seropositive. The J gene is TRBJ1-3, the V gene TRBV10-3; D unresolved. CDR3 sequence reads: CAISESVRLSGNTIYF. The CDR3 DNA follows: TGTGCCATCAGTGAGTCCGTCAGACTCTCTGGAAACACCATATATTTT.